This is a list of T cell receptor beta chains from one sample in a study of blood T cell repertoires in COVID-19. TCRdb keeps only in-frame clones here, not all; method: immunoSEQ multiplex PCR. The sample has hundreds of thousands of clones; roughly 90% are singletons. Sequences were obtained from peripheral blood. The receptors were sampled from a man aged 18 to 30 with COVID-19, enrolled during active disease. The CDR3 runs from the conserved cysteine through the conserved F or W. Each record gives: CDR3 protein, CDR3 DNA, D gene, clone size, V gene, J gene. A D gene is named only where the DNA matches it firmly. A row's size may be missing; if present it is once, few, many or a size class.

cdr3_aa: CASSLRTNAGNTIYF
cdr3_nt: TGTGCCAGCAGCCTAAGGACAAATGCTGGAAACACCATATATTTT
d_call: NA
clone_size: NA
v_call: TRBV7-9
j_call: TRBJ1-3

cdr3_aa: CASIPNRDRVGEQYF
cdr3_nt: TGCGCCAGCATCCCAAACCGGGACAGGGTGGGCGAGCAGTACTTC
d_call: TRBD1
clone_size: NA
v_call: TRBV10-1
j_call: TRBJ2-7

cdr3_aa: CASSRTGPNEKLFF
cdr3_nt: TGTGCCAGCTCGCGGACAGGACCCAATGAAAAACTGTTTTTT
d_call: TRBD1
clone_size: NA
v_call: TRBV18
j_call: TRBJ1-4

cdr3_aa: CASSLRGGNTEAFF
cdr3_nt: TGTGCCAGCAGCTTGCGCGGCGGGAACACTGAAGCTTTCTTT
d_call: NA
clone_size: NA
v_call: TRBV5-5
j_call: TRBJ1-1

cdr3_aa: CASSKGLADYNEQFF
cdr3_nt: TGCGCCAGCAGCAAGGGACTAGCGGATTACAATGAGCAGTTCTTC
d_call: TRBD2
clone_size: NA
v_call: TRBV5-1
j_call: TRBJ2-1

cdr3_aa: CASSLTGLNEKLFF
cdr3_nt: TGTGCCAGCAGCTTAACAGGATTGAATGAAAAACTGTTTTTT
d_call: NA
clone_size: NA
v_call: TRBV7-8
j_call: TRBJ1-4

cdr3_aa: CASSSTTGVYAWGTQYF
cdr3_nt: TGTGCCAGTAGTTCCACGACAGGGGTATACGCCTGGGGTACGCAGTATTTT
d_call: TRBD1
clone_size: NA
v_call: TRBV19
j_call: TRBJ2-3

cdr3_aa: CASSLVVSVGELFF
cdr3_nt: TGTGCCAGCAGCTTAGTCGTCAGTGTCGGGGAGCTGTTTTTT
d_call: NA
clone_size: NA
v_call: TRBV7-9
j_call: TRBJ2-2

cdr3_aa: CASTSSGGLQETQYF
cdr3_nt: TGTGCCAGCACCTCTAGCGGGGGCCTCCAAGAGACCCAGTACTTC
d_call: TRBD2
clone_size: few
v_call: TRBV2
j_call: TRBJ2-5

cdr3_aa: CASHSGVEQYF
cdr3_nt: TGTGCCAGCCACTCTGGAGTCGAGCAGTACTTC
d_call: NA
clone_size: NA
v_call: TRBV28
j_call: TRBJ2-7

cdr3_aa: CASNRATGELFF
cdr3_nt: TGTGCCAGCAACAGGGCTACCGGGGAGCTGTTTTTT
d_call: NA
clone_size: NA
v_call: TRBV13
j_call: TRBJ2-2

cdr3_aa: CSVVGGGTGELFF
cdr3_nt: TGCAGCGTTGTCGGGGGAGGCACCGGGGAGCTGTTTTTT
d_call: NA
clone_size: once
v_call: TRBV29-1
j_call: TRBJ2-2

cdr3_aa: CASGQGLYSNQPQHF
cdr3_nt: TGTGCCAGTGGACAGGGGCTATATAGCAATCAGCCCCAGCATTTT
d_call: TRBD1
clone_size: NA
v_call: TRBV27
j_call: TRBJ1-5

cdr3_aa: CASSLQGGLNTEAFF
cdr3_nt: TGCGCCAGCAGCCTGCAGGGCGGACTGAACACTGAAGCTTTCTTT
d_call: NA
clone_size: NA
v_call: TRBV5-1
j_call: TRBJ1-1

cdr3_aa: CASSLLGQVNTEAFF
cdr3_nt: TGTGCCAGCAGCTTATTGGGCCAGGTGAACACTGAAGCTTTCTTT
d_call: NA
clone_size: NA
v_call: TRBV7-9
j_call: TRBJ1-1

cdr3_aa: CSVRSTKFSPYEQYF
cdr3_nt: TGCAGCGTTCGGAGTACTAAGTTCTCCCCCTACGAGCAGTACTTC
d_call: NA
clone_size: NA
v_call: TRBV29-1
j_call: TRBJ2-7

cdr3_aa: CAWTGDANTGELFF
cdr3_nt: TGTGCCTGGACAGGGGATGCGAACACCGGGGAGCTGTTTTTT
d_call: NA
clone_size: NA
v_call: TRBV30
j_call: TRBJ2-2

cdr3_aa: CATSGTGLDEQYF
cdr3_nt: TGTGCCACCAGTGGGACAGGGTTGGACGAGCAGTACTTC
d_call: TRBD1
clone_size: NA
v_call: TRBV24-1
j_call: TRBJ2-7

cdr3_aa: CASSPRRGSEQFF
cdr3_nt: TGTGCCAGCAGCCCCCGGCGGGGGAGTGAGCAGTTCTTC
d_call: TRBD2
clone_size: NA
v_call: TRBV13
j_call: TRBJ2-1

cdr3_aa: CASSRGTTRGYTF
cdr3_nt: TGTGCCAGCAGCCGGGGGACTACCCGAGGCTACACCTTC
d_call: NA
clone_size: NA
v_call: TRBV7-9
j_call: TRBJ1-2

cdr3_aa: CASSLSSGTAFYGYTF
cdr3_nt: TGTGCCAGCAGCTTAAGTTCGGGGACAGCCTTTTATGGCTACACCTTC
d_call: TRBD1
clone_size: NA
v_call: TRBV7-2
j_call: TRBJ1-2

cdr3_aa: CSASAGRLDTQYF
cdr3_nt: TGCAGTGCTAGTGCGGGGAGACTAGATACGCAGTATTTT
d_call: NA
clone_size: once
v_call: TRBV20-1
j_call: TRBJ2-3

cdr3_aa: CASSLGMFRDSWQETQYF
cdr3_nt: TGTGCCAGCAGCTTAGGAATGTTTAGGGACAGCTGGCAAGAGACCCAGTACTTC
d_call: TRBD1
clone_size: NA
v_call: TRBV7-2
j_call: TRBJ2-5

cdr3_aa: CSVVLQGTGYEQYF
cdr3_nt: TGCAGCGTTGTACTCCAGGGGACGGGCTACGAGCAGTACTTC
d_call: NA
clone_size: NA
v_call: TRBV29-1
j_call: TRBJ2-7

cdr3_aa: CASSPLAGVGYYNEQFF
cdr3_nt: TGTGCCAGCTCACCCCTAGCGGGAGTTGGTTACTACAATGAGCAGTTCTTC
d_call: TRBD2
clone_size: NA
v_call: TRBV18
j_call: TRBJ2-1

cdr3_aa: CASSPHGTSGAQETQYF
cdr3_nt: TGCGCCAGCAGCCCACACGGGACTAGCGGGGCCCAAGAGACCCAGTACTTC
d_call: TRBD2
clone_size: NA
v_call: TRBV5-1
j_call: TRBJ2-5

cdr3_aa: CANGQLNTEAFF
cdr3_nt: TGTGCCAACGGACAGCTGAACACTGAAGCTTTCTTT
d_call: NA
clone_size: NA
v_call: TRBV7-8
j_call: TRBJ1-1

cdr3_aa: CASSAGTDTQYF
cdr3_nt: TGTGCCAGCAGTGCGGGCACAGATACGCAGTATTTT
d_call: NA
clone_size: NA
v_call: TRBV7-8
j_call: TRBJ2-3

cdr3_aa: CASSDTGVEQYF
cdr3_nt: TGTGCCAGCAGTGATACAGGGGTGGAGCAGTACTTC
d_call: TRBD1
clone_size: NA
v_call: TRBV6-1
j_call: TRBJ2-7

cdr3_aa: CASSIDAGGNLEQFF
cdr3_nt: TGTGCCAGTAGTATAGATGCGGGGGGGAATCTTGAGCAGTTCTTC
d_call: TRBD2
clone_size: NA
v_call: TRBV19
j_call: TRBJ2-1

cdr3_aa: CASSLDLGDRDYNEQFF
cdr3_nt: TGTGCCAGCAGCTTAGACTTGGGGGACAGGGATTACAATGAGCAGTTCTTC
d_call: TRBD1
clone_size: NA
v_call: TRBV11-3
j_call: TRBJ2-1

cdr3_aa: CASSPPPWGDREGDYYGYTF
cdr3_nt: TGTGCCAGCAGCCCACCCCCGTGGGGCGACAGGGAAGGGGATTACTATGGCTACACCTTC
d_call: NA
clone_size: once
v_call: TRBV12-1
j_call: TRBJ1-2

cdr3_aa: CASSFARQANYEQYF
cdr3_nt: TGTGCCAGCAGTTTCGCGCGACAGGCTAACTACGAGCAGTACTTC
d_call: NA
clone_size: once
v_call: TRBV6-5
j_call: TRBJ2-7

cdr3_aa: CAIQSTGELFF
cdr3_nt: TGTGCCATCCAGTCCACCGGGGAGCTGTTTTTT
d_call: NA
clone_size: NA
v_call: TRBV10-3
j_call: TRBJ2-2

cdr3_aa: CASARDKPQHF
cdr3_nt: TGCGCCAGCGCCCGGGATAAACCCCAGCATTTT
d_call: NA
clone_size: NA
v_call: TRBV10-1
j_call: TRBJ1-5

cdr3_aa: CATSRDGGDRNTIYF
cdr3_nt: TGTGCCACCAGCAGAGATGGGGGGGATAGAAACACCATATATTTT
d_call: NA
clone_size: NA
v_call: TRBV15
j_call: TRBJ1-3

cdr3_aa: CATSAPTGFNTEKLFF
cdr3_nt: TGTGCCACCAGTGCCCCGACAGGGTTTAATACCGAAAAACTGTTTTTT
d_call: TRBD1
clone_size: NA
v_call: TRBV24-1
j_call: TRBJ1-4

cdr3_aa: CASSRLAQDYEQYF
cdr3_nt: TGTGCCAGCAGCCGACTAGCGCAAGACTACGAGCAGTACTTC
d_call: TRBD2
clone_size: NA
v_call: TRBV11-2
j_call: TRBJ2-7

cdr3_aa: CASSLVPDSGNTIYF
cdr3_nt: TGTGCCAGCAGCTTAGTTCCAGACTCTGGAAACACCATATATTTT
d_call: NA
clone_size: few
v_call: TRBV7-2
j_call: TRBJ1-3

cdr3_aa: CASSRGGPLHF
cdr3_nt: TGTGCCAGCAGCCGGGGGGGTCCCCTCCACTTT
d_call: NA
clone_size: NA
v_call: TRBV3-1/TRBV3-2
j_call: TRBJ1-6

cdr3_aa: CASSFTSRTGTNYGYTF
cdr3_nt: TGTGCCAGCAGTTTCACCTCACGGACAGGGACCAACTATGGCTACACCTTC
d_call: TRBD1
clone_size: NA
v_call: TRBV27
j_call: TRBJ1-2

cdr3_aa: CASSRPSSGTRSYEQYF
cdr3_nt: TGTGCCAGCAGCCGACCAAGCTCCGGGACTAGATCCTACGAGCAGTACTTC
d_call: TRBD2
clone_size: NA
v_call: TRBV3-1/TRBV3-2
j_call: TRBJ2-7

cdr3_aa: CASSESDIPHEKLFF
cdr3_nt: TGTGCCAGCAGTGAGAGTGACATTCCCCATGAAAAACTGTTTTTT
d_call: NA
clone_size: NA
v_call: TRBV25-1
j_call: TRBJ1-4

cdr3_aa: CASSWRGPTEAFF
cdr3_nt: TGTGCCAGCAGCTGGAGGGGCCCCACTGAAGCTTTCTTT
d_call: NA
clone_size: NA
v_call: TRBV6-5
j_call: TRBJ1-1